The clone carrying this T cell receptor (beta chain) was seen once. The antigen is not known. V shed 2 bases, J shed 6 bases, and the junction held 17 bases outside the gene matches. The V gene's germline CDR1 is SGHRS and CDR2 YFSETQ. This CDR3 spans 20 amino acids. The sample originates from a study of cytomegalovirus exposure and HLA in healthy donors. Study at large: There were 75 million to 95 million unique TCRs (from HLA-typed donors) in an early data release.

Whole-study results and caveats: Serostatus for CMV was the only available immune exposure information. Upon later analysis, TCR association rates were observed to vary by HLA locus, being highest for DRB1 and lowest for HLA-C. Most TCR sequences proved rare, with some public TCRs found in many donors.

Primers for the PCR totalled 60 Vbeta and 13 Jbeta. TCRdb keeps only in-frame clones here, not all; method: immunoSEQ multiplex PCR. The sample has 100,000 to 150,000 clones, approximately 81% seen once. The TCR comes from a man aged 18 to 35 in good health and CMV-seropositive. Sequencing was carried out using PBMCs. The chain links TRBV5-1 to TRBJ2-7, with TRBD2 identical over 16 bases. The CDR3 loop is CASSFNTRGTSGRVSGEQYF. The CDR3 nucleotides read TGCGCCAGCAGCTTTAATACCCGCGGGACTAGCGGGAGGGTTTCCGGCGAGCAGTACTTC. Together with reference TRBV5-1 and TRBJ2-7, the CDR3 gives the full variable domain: KAGVTQTPRYLIKTRGQQVTLSCSPISGHRSVSWYQQTPGQGLQFLFEYFSETQRNKGNFPGRFSGRQFSNSRSEMNVSTLELGDSALYLCASSFNTRGTSGRVSGEQYFGPGTRLTVT.